This TCR beta chain stems from a study of shared clonotypes between healthy human individuals. Regarding the study as a whole: The study found approximately 5% of naive CD4 clonotypes shared across a few donors.

This clone was counted a few times. Its specificity is not known. At a deep level, the assay was run. Using immunoSEQ multiplex PCR, the repertoire was profiled, and TCRdb retains in-frame clones only, with some absent. The sample comprises approximately 980,000 clones, 76% of which are singletons, and approximately 1.5% rests with the top ten. Every contributor of samples was a Caucasian grown-up residing in Nashville, Tennessee. Splitting the CD4+ cells yielded a CD45RA+ naive subset and a CD45RA-negative memory subset. Germline-derived CDR1 and CDR2 are SGHRS and YFSETQ. The CDR3 totals 19 residues. The V end lost 0 bases, the J end lost 1 base, and 20 bases lay between the germline ends.

The sequenced sample consisted of memory CD4+ T cells sorted from blood. Noted subset: CD45RA-negative fraction. V is TRBV5-1 and J is TRBJ1-3; D gene unclear. The source of this sequence is a man between 18 and 29 years old in good health. CDR3 region: CASSLDWAGLYGSGNTIYF. The CDR3 DNA sequence: TGCGCCAGCAGCTTGGATTGGGCCGGATTGTATGGGTCTGGAAACACCATATATTTT. The full variable domain, rest sourced from reference TRBV5-1 and TRBJ1-3, is KAGVTQTPRYLIKTRGQQVTLSCSPISGHRSVSWYQQTPGQGLQFLFEYFSETQRNKGNFPGRFSGRQFSNSRSEMNVSTLELGDSALYLCASSLDWAGLYGSGNTIYFGEGSWLTVV.